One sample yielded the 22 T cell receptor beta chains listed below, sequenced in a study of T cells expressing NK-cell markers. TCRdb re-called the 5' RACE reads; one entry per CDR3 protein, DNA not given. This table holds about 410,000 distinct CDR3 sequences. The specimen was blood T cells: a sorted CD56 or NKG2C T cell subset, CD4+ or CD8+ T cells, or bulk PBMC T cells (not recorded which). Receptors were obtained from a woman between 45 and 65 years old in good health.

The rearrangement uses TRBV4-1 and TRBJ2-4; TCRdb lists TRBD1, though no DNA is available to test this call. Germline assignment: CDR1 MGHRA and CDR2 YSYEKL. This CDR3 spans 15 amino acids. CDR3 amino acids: CASSLIPAGPRVEYF.

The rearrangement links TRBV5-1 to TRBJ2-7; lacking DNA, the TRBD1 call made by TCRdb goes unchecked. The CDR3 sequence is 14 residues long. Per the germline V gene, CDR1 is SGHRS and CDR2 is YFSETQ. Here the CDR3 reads CASSADSLFYEQYF.

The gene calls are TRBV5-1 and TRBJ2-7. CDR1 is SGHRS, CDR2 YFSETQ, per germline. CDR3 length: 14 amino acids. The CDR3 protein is CASSLVGNSYEQYF.

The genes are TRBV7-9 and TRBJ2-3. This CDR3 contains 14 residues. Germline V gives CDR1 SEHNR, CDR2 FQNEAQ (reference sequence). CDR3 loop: CASSLALDADTQYF.

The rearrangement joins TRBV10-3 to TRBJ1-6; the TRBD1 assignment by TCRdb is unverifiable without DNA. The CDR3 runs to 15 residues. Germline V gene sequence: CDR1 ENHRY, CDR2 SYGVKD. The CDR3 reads CAISESGQGGSPLHF.

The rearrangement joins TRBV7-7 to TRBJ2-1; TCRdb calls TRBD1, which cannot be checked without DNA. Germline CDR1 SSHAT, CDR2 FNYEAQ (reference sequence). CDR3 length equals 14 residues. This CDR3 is CASRRGGVRNEQFF.

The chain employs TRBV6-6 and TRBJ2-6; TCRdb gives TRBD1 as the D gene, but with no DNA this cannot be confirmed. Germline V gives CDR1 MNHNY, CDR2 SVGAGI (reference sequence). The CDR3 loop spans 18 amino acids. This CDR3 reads CASSLPGTTSSGANVLTF.

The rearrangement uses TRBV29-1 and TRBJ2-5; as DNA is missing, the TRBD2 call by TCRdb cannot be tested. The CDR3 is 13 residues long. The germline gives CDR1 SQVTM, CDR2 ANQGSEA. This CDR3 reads CSVGPSGQETQYF.

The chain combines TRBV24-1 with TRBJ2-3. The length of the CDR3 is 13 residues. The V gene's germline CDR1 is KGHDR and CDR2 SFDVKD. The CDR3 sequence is CATSVMSTDTQYF.

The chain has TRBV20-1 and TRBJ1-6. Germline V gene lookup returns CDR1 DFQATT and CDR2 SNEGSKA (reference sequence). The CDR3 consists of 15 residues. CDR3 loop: CSAGRSSSYNSPLHF.

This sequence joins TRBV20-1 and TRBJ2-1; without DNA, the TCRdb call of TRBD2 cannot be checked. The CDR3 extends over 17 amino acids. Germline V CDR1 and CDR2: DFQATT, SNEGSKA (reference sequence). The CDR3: CSARARLAGAAYNEQFF.

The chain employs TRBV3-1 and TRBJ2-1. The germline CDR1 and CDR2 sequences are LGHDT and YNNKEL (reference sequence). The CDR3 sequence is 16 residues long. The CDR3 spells CASSQTIGSAHNEQFF.

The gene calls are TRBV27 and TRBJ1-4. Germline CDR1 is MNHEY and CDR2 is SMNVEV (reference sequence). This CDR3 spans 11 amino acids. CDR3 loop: CASSYREKLFF.

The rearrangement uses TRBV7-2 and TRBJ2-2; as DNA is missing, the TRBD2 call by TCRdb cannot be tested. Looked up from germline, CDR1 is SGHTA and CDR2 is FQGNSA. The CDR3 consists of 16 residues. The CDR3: CASSPQAGLVTGELFF.

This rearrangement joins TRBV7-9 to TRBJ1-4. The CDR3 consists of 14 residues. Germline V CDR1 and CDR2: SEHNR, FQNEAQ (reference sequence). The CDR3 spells CASSLDSVYEKLFF. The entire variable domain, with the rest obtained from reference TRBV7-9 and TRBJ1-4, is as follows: DTGVSQNPRHKITKRGQNVTFRCDPISEHNRLYWYRQTLGQGPEFLTYFQNEAQLEKSRLLSDRFSAERPKGSFSTLEIQRTEQGDSAMYLCASSLDSVYEKLFFGSGTQLSVL.

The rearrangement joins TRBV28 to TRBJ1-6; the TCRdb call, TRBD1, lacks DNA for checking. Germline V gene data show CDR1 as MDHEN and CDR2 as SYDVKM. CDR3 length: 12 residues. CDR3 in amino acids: CASRGPTGTLHF.

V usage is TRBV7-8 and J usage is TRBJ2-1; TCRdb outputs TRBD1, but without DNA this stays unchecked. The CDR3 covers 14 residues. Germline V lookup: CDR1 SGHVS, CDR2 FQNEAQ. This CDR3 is CASSLGRTDNEQFF.

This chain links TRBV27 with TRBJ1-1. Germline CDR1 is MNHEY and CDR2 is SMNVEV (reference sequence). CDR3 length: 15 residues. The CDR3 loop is CASTRGGNMNTEAFF.

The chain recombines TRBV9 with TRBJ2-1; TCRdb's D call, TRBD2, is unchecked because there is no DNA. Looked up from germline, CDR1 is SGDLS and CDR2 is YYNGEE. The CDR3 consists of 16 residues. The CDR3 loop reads CASSPWRDKAMGEQFF.

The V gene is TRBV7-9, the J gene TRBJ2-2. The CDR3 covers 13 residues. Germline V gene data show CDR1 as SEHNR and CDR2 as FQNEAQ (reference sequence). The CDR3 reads CASSSGPVGELFF.

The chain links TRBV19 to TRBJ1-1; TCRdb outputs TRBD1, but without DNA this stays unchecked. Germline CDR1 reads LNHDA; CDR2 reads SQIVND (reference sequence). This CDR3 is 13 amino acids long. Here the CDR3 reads CASSPDRGAEAFF. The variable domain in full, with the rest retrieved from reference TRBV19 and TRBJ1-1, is DGGITQSPKYLFRKEGQNVTLSCEQNLNHDAMYWYRQDPGQGLRLIYYSQIVNDFQKGDIAEGYSVSREKKESFPLTVTSAQKNPTAFYLCASSPDRGAEAFFGQGTRLTVV.

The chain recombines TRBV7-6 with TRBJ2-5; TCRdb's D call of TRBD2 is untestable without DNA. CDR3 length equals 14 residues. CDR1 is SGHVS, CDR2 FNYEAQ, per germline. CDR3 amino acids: CASSLVQSGETQYF.